This TCR beta chain was profiled in a study of early T cells in non-severe SARS-CoV-2 infection. Across the study: Unsorted whole-blood RNA was sequenced in bulk, leaving chains unpaired. Study results and caveats: Anti-spike CD8 responses were favored by VDJdb matching, which missed private and CD4 specificities.

Unique molecular identifiers were affixed to single, distinct cDNA molecules. MiXCR, run by TCRdb on the 5' RACE reads, gives a single entry per CDR3 protein. The table records about 83,000 distinct CDR3 sequences, about 10% of them present only once. The germline gives CDR1 MDHEN, CDR2 SYDVKM. This CDR3 comprises 18 residues. V gave up 4 bases and J gave up 0 bases; unmatched junction bases: 6. Details on this clonotype: What it recognizes is unknown.

The chain couples TRBV28 to TRBJ2-6, with 10 nucleotides matching TRBD1. The sequence came from an adult who was a healthcare worker with PCR-confirmed SARS-CoV-2 infection or an uninfected control (not recorded which). The specimen was whole blood, collected at baseline. CDR3 sequence: CASSSMTGGGSGANVLTF. CDR3 DNA sequence: TGTGCCAGCAGTTCTATGACAGGGGGCGGCTCTGGGGCCAACGTCCTGACTTTC.